The rows below give T cell receptor beta chains drawn from one sample of a study of blood T cell repertoires in COVID-19. Sequencing used immunoSEQ multiplex PCR; TCRdb keeps in-frame clones, though not all of them. The sample carries roughly 150,000 clones, around 85% recorded once. Input material: peripheral blood. Every receptor here comes from a woman in her seventies with acute or convalescent COVID-19. CDR3s include the opening cysteine and the closing phenylalanine or tryptophan.

CDR3,J,V
CASSRTDYGYTF,TRBJ1-2,TRBV3-1/TRBV3-2
CASSERKGQGNEKLFF,TRBJ1-4,TRBV2
CASSPSWGQGGAEAFF,TRBJ1-1,TRBV28
CASYDRYNEQFF,TRBJ2-1,TRBV2
CASSYWVGGGNTIYF,TRBJ1-3,TRBV6-6
CASSPQAGGTGELFF,TRBJ2-2,TRBV5-4
CAWSGGTGDYGYTF,TRBJ1-2,TRBV30
CASSPDRAKTDTQYF,TRBJ2-3,TRBV19
CASSHRGTGYNQPQHF,TRBJ1-5,TRBV6-2/TRBV6-3
CASSVGQRALSSGNTIYF,TRBJ1-3,TRBV9
CASSLPGQTYEQYF,TRBJ2-7,TRBV5-8
CASSLTADSGNTIYF,TRBJ1-3,TRBV5-1
CASSLGAPHEQFF,TRBJ2-1,TRBV5-6
CSVEHRANTEAFF,TRBJ1-1,TRBV29-1
CASGPTGTGIDEQFF,TRBJ2-1,TRBV12-5
CASQLGGPGNTEAFF,TRBJ1-1,TRBV28
CASSPSSGGAAGELFF,TRBJ2-2,TRBV27
CASSFSAGGLTDTQYF,TRBJ2-3,TRBV19
CASSEAGHFGYTF,TRBJ1-2,TRBV6-1
CASSLGWTGDYGYTF,TRBJ1-2,TRBV5-6
CASSLRDRNYGYTF,TRBJ1-2,TRBV5-8
CASSEGGTATPNYGYTF,TRBJ1-2,TRBV2
CASSSSRGGLIETQYF,TRBJ2-5,TRBV5-1
CASSPPGVSGNTIYF,TRBJ1-3,TRBV5-5
CAISERSPGQGHNQPQHF,TRBJ1-5,TRBV10-3
CASSPSWTGNTEAFF,TRBJ1-1,TRBV18
CATSPRQEGYGYTF,TRBJ1-2,TRBV15
CASSPAQKNYGYTF,TRBJ1-2,TRBV18
CASSPPGVGNTIYF,TRBJ1-3,TRBV11-2
CASSPGDRTVNEKLFF,TRBJ1-4,TRBV4-3
CASSPDRGRSLGHNEQFF,TRBJ2-1,TRBV10-1
CASSFRGNNSPLHF,TRBJ1-6,TRBV27
CAVRSGAGEKLFF,TRBJ1-4,TRBV6-6
CASSYLSGWHEQFF,TRBJ2-1,TRBV6-5
CSASVAYLNSGGQFF,TRBJ2-1,TRBV20-1
CASSPLQADTEAFF,TRBJ1-1,TRBV18
CASSRDRMNTEAFF,TRBJ1-1,TRBV11-2
CASSSRQGNSPLHF,TRBJ1-6,TRBV7-9
CASRAEEGTGELFF,TRBJ2-2,TRBV6-4
CASSLRRGGQPQHF,TRBJ1-5,TRBV5-6
CATSRGDTRTRNTIYF,TRBJ1-3,TRBV15
CASRDGGKDTQYF,TRBJ2-3,TRBV19
CASSIDRSNQPQHF,TRBJ1-5,TRBV19
CATKGEGTGTRNQPQHF,TRBJ1-5,TRBV28
CASSLTGDSPLHF,TRBJ1-6,TRBV9
CASSPLGQGGNSPLHF,TRBJ1-6,TRBV18
CASSMAGYNSPLHF,TRBJ1-6,TRBV19
CASSYSGTGSGYTF,TRBJ1-2,TRBV6-5
CASSQEGGYEQYF,TRBJ2-7,TRBV4-3
CATSDLSEGGGYTF,TRBJ1-2,TRBV24-1
CASSTGGVNSPLHF,TRBJ1-6,TRBV9
CASSLRTDTEAFF,TRBJ1-1,TRBV5-1
CASSPTPGGNTEAFF,TRBJ1-1,TRBV11-3
CASSPGLAGGLVETQYF,TRBJ2-5,TRBV7-2
CASSQEPGYYGYTF,TRBJ1-2,TRBV4-3
CATSEGLAGLTDTQYF,TRBJ2-3,TRBV24-1
CASSLGTGGNQPQHF,TRBJ1-5,TRBV5-6
CASSLAGQGTDTQYF,TRBJ2-3,TRBV7-7
CASSPDSRTDTQYF,TRBJ2-3,TRBV7-6